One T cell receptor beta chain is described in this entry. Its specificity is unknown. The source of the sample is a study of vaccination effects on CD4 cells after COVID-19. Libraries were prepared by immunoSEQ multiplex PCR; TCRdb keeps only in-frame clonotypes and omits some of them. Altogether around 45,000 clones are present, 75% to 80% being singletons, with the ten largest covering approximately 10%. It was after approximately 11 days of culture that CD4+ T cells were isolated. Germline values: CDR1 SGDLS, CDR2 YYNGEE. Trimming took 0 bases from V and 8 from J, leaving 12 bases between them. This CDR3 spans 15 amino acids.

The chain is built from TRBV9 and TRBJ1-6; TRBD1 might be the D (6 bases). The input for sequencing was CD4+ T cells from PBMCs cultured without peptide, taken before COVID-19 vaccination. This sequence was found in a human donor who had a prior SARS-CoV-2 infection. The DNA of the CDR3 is TGTGCCAGCAGCGTAGATACAGGGCGGGATTCACCCCTCCACTTT. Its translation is CASSVDTGRDSPLHF.